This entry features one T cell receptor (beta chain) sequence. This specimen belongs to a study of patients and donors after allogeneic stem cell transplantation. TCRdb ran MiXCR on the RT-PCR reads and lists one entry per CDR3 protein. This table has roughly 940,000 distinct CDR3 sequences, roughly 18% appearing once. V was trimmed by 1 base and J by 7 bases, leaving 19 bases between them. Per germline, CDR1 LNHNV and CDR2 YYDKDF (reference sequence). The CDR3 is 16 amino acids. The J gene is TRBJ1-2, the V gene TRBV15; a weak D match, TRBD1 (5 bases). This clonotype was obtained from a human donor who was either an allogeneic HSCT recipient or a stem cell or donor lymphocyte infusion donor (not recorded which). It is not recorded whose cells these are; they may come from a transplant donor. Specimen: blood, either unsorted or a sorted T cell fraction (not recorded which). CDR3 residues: CATSRVTGRGVGGYTF. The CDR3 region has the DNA TGTGCCACCAGCAGAGTTACGGGCAGAGGGGTTGGTGGCTACACCTTC.